These T cell receptor beta chains were read from a single sample in a study of T-cell reconstitution after alpha-beta-depleted transplantation in children. TCRdb re-analysed the PCR reads in MiXCR, keeping a single row per CDR3 protein. The sample yields some 400,000 distinct CDR3 sequences, roughly 20% seen once. Here the sequenced sample was PBMCs from the stem cell graft donor, taken from the stem cell graft. The receptors originated from a human donor who donated a stem cell graft to a child with acute myeloid leukemia. CDR3s include the opening cysteine and the closing phenylalanine or tryptophan. A D gene is named only where the DNA matches it firmly. Rows may omit the clone size; those that give it use once, few, many or a size class.

TRBD2	many	TRBV10-3	TRBJ2-5	TGTGCCATCAGTGTTCGTTTCTTGCTAGCGGGAGTAAGAGAGACCCAGTACTTC	CAISVRFLLAGVRETQYF
TRBD1	few	TRBV14	TRBJ2-5	TGTGCCAGCAGCCCCCCACGGACAGGTGAAAGAGAGACCCAGTACTTC	CASSPPRTGERETQYF
.	many	TRBV29-1	TRBJ2-1	TGCAGCGTTACGTCCGGGACTCCCCCCTACAATGAGCAGTTCTTC	CSVTSGTPPYNEQFF
.	.	TRBV28	TRBJ2-1	TGTGCCAGCAGTTCCGCACTGGGCTTAGGGGCCAATGAGCAGTTCTTC	CASSSALGLGANEQFF
.	many	TRBV6-5	TRBJ2-1	TGTGCCAGCAGCCCCACAGGGAATGAGCAGTTCTTC	CASSPTGNEQFF
.	.	TRBV2	TRBJ1-2	TGTGCCAGGGAACCGACAGAATTCTATGGCTACACCTTC	CAREPTEFYGYTF
TRBD2	many	TRBV12-3/TRBV12-4	TRBJ2-7	TGTGCCAGCAGCGACGGACTAGCGGGAGGCTACGAGCAGTACTTC	CASSDGLAGGYEQYF
.	.	TRBV3-1	TRBJ2-7	TGTGCCAGCAGCCAATACACAGGTGGGGATGATGAGCAGTACTTC	CASSQYTGGDDEQYF
TRBD1	.	TRBV7-2	TRBJ1-2	TGTGCCAGCAGCCGGACAGGGGGAAAAGGGAACTATGGCTACACCTTC	CASSRTGGKGNYGYTF
.	.	TRBV28	TRBJ2-2	TGTGCCAGCGACCGGGACACCGGGGAGCTGTTTTTT	CASDRDTGELFF
.	many	TRBV20-1	TRBJ1-6	TGCAGTGCTAGAGATCCCGGGACCTCTTTTAGCTCCTATAATTCACCCCTCCACTTT	CSARDPGTSFSSYNSPLHF
TRBD2	.	TRBV5-1	TRBJ2-5	TGCGCCAGCAGCTTGACTAGCGGGAGTGAGGAGACCCAGTACTTC	CASSLTSGSEETQYF
TRBD2	few	TRBV12-3/TRBV12-4	TRBJ2-1	TGTGCCAGCAGTAAACCGGGACTAGCGGACTACAATGAGCAGTTCTTC	CASSKPGLADYNEQFF
TRBD2	.	TRBV4-2	TRBJ2-1	TGTGCCAGCGGCTCCAGACTAGCGGGAGGGCGTAATGAGCAGTTCTTC	CASGSRLAGGRNEQFF
TRBD1	.	TRBV20-1	TRBJ1-2	TGCAGTGCTAGAGTACCGACAGGGCACTATGGCTACACCTTC	CSARVPTGHYGYTF